The present entry profiles one T cell receptor (beta chain) with its context. This clonotype was observed a few times. Its recognized antigen is unknown. Nothing much larger sits one base from this clone, and base qualities are not available. The germline V gene yields SGDLS for CDR1 and YYNGEE for CDR2. Counted from cysteine to phenylalanine, this CDR3 has 15 amino acids. Only CDR3 DNA is held: 45 bases, read in frame from base 1. Deletion took 0 bases off V and 10 bases off J, with a span of 17 bases between the germline ends. Graves' hyperthyroidism was defined as stable when no progression to ophthalmopathy occurred over 18 months of follow-up. Hyperthyroidism patients were newly diagnosed, with disease duration under 2 months, and aged 18 to 65 years. Any patient with an uncontrolled infection, another autoimmune disease, pregnancy or lactation was excluded. Diagnoses relied on clinical symptoms, serum thyroxine and TRAb, thyroid ultrasound and orbital computed tomography. Ficoll-Paque density gradient centrifugation was used to isolate PBMCs from around 10 ml of fresh peripheral blood. Total RNA was extracted using Trizol reagent, and RNA quality was assessed on an Agilent 2100 Bioanalyzer.

This sample stems from a study of T cells in Graves' hyperthyroidism and ophthalmopathy (dated by TCRdb to the late 2010s). About the full investigation: Peripheral blood was sampled at the time of initial diagnosis, prior to any treatment. To identify distinguishing TCR V-J signatures, a discovery cohort of 90 to 100 patients was used, comprising under 45 with Graves' ophthalmopathy and around 57 with stable Graves' hyperthyroidism. Prospective prediction of ophthalmopathy was tested in an independent validation cohort of 18 hyperthyroidism patients and 17 patients who later progressed to ophthalmopathy. The 100 or so discovery patients were divided at random into training and test sets in a 7:3 ratio. In addition, the study compared T-cell repertoires in thyroid tissue and in blood from six Graves' hyperthyroidism patients. After blood sampling, hyperthyroidism patients were treated with methimazole at a starting dose of 30 mg daily, and ophthalmopathy patients were treated with high-dose intravenous methylprednisolone. The paper reports TCR Vbeta CDR3 sequencing of about 140 peripheral blood samples: some 44 ophthalmopathy, fewer than 80 hyperthyroidism and around 17 progressor patients.

The TCR beta CDR3 regions were amplified from RNA transcripts. The first round of RT-PCR for the TCR CDR3 was performed with the HTBI primer set and the Qiagen OneStep RT-PCR kit. The libraries were constructed in a second round of multiplex PCR and then size-selected and purified. Sequencing of the libraries was done on an Illumina HiSeq2000 using paired-end 100 bp reads. In the source study's methods: SOAPnuke was used to process the raw data, throwing out any read that contained adapters or uncalled bases, had a mean Phred below 15, or lacked an exact constant-primer or identifier match. COPE v1.2.5 was used to merge high-quality paired reads, and clonotypes were defined as unique nucleotide sequences. MiTCR v1.1 was used to align the clonotypes against IMGT TRBV, TRBD and TRBJ reference segments. Analysis was restricted to V-J combinations with a frequency above 0.0001, which covered roughly 99% of repertoires. A TCS score was defined as the ratio between F50 (clonal expansion) and ExV (chaos), using BLOSUM62-based TCRdist between CDR3 peptides within each V-J. Welch's t-statistics and random forest reduced several hundred V-J features to about 12, which were used in a naive Bayes classifier (R e1071). TCRdb's own reprocessing of the public reads used fastp at Q25 and MiXCR and kept productive beta chains. Under each unique CDR3 protein, matching rows form one entry showing the most common genes and DNA. These V and J calls are TCRdb output, not the study's own analysis. For this sample the table gives about 360,000 distinct CDR3 sequences, of which around 13% were detected only once. The ten top clones hold roughly 8.3% of the sample.

Broad study findings and their caveats: No statistical method was used to set the sample size in advance, and investigators knew the group allocation. Ophthalmopathy was separated from stable hyperthyroidism by a 13 V-J signature model, with approximately 90% sensitivity and roughly 84% specificity obtained in cross-validation and 80%/75% obtained in testing. During validation, the model predicted progression to ophthalmopathy a median of around six months ahead of onset, with around 70% sensitivity and under 85% specificity. Most expanded thyroid clonotypes (frequency above 0.001) were also detected in blood, suggesting blood repertoires may reflect thyroid immune responses.

The specimen sequenced was blood. This sequence uses TRBV9 and TRBJ2-1; the D element might be TRBD1 or TRBD2, as each aligns at 6 bases. This clonotype was obtained from a young woman with Graves' hyperthyroidism. The DNA is as follows: TGTGCCAGCAGCGTAGTCGGGGGCCCCGGGCGGGAGCAGTTCTTC. Its translation is CASSVVGGPGREQFF.